This T cell receptor (beta chain) stems from a study of regulatory T cells in long-lasting Graves disease. Study summary: Prior antithyroid drug treatment in newly diagnosed Graves' patients lasted under 3 months.

The CDR3 is made up of 16 amino acids. V lost 4 bases to trimming and J lost 0 bases; unmatched junction nucleotides: 0. CDR1 MNHNS and CDR2 SASEGT come from the germline V gene. This clonotype was counted a few times. Time point here: newly diagnosed GD, antithyroid drugs for less than 3 months. Isolated PBMC RNA provided the starting material for the TCR library. iRepertoire HTBI primers and Arm-PCR of CDR3 regions built TCR beta libraries. TCRdb re-called the multiplex PCR reads through MiXCR, storing one row per CDR3 protein. The sample lists over 500,000 distinct CDR3 sequences; about 16% were seen once. This sample also appeared in a second study, on T cells in Graves' hyperthyroidism and ophthalmopathy.

The material sequenced was peripheral blood mononuclear cells (PBMCs), taken at new diagnosis, from a patient treated with antithyroid drugs. This receptor was taken from a young man with Graves disease. V and J are TRBV6-1 and TRBJ2-1, with 13 bases aligning to TRBD2. This chain's CDR3 is CASSGLAGGSYNEQFF. CDR3 sequence (DNA): TGTGCCAGCAGTGGACTAGCGGGAGGCTCCTACAATGAGCAGTTCTTC.